Below, 20 T cell receptor beta chains from the same sample are listed, as sequenced in a study of T cells in women clearing cervical HPV infection. Data came from immunoSEQ multiplex PCR; TCRdb stores just in-frame clones and leaves some out. There are more than 45,000 clones in the sample, with under 2% held by the top ten. Sequenced input: blood buffy coat. Every receptor here comes from a woman aged 18 to 75 with a cervical HPV16 infection that either progressed to CIN3+ or cleared (not recorded which).

Notes on this clone: The read ends 3 residues before the CDR3 terminus; that terminus is restored from the germline J gene. The chain combines TRBV2 with TRBJ1-1, with D possibly being TRBD1 (5 bases). V dropped 7 bases and J dropped 4 bases, with 19 bases sitting between them. Germline lookup yields CDR1 SNHLY and CDR2 FYNNEI. CDR3 length: 15 amino acids. The CDR3: CASNQRAGPSTEAFF. The part of the CDR3 DNA that was read is TGTGCCAGCAACCAAAGGGCAGGGCCGAGCACTGAA.

In regard to this clone: The read falls 3 residues short of the CDR3 end, and the missing part is taken from the germline J gene. V usage is TRBV11-1 and J usage is TRBJ2-3; 7 nucleotides match TRBD2. The length of the CDR3 is 15 residues. Germline V gene data show CDR1 as SGHAT and CDR2 as FQDESV (reference sequence). V trimming: 3 bases; J trimming: 2 bases; junction bases outside the gene matches: 5. CDR3 protein: CASSFGGGPTDTQYF. The covered CDR3 bases are TGTGCCAGCAGCTTCGGCGGGGGACCCACAGATACG.

Details on this clone: The CDR3 end lies 3 residues beyond the end of the read and is filled in from the germline J gene. The chain recombines TRBV2 with TRBJ2-7; TRBD1 agrees at 8 bases. V was pared by 6 bases and J by 1 base, with 5 bases of the junction left unmatched. The CDR3 is 14 amino acids. Germline CDR1 SNHLY, CDR2 FYNNEI. The covered CDR3 bases are TGTGCCAGCAGCCCAAACAGGGGGTCCTACGAG. Amino acid sequence: CASSPNRGSYE. The full CDR3 protein is CASSPNRGSYEQYF.

Concerning this clone: The read terminates 3 residues before the CDR3 end, so the remaining end is supplied by the germline J gene. This chain joins TRBV7-3 and TRBJ2-3, with D maybe TRBD1 (6 bases). The V end lost 2 bases, the J end lost 4 bases, and 19 bases lay between the germline ends. The CDR3 extends over 17 amino acids. From germline, CDR1 is SGHTA and CDR2 FQGTGA. The covered CDR3 bases are TGTGCCAGCAGCTTAGCCCCCGGGACATCACGGCCAGATACG. Its translation is CASSLAPGTSRPDT. The full-length CDR3 reads as CASSLAPGTSRPDTQYF.

A word on this clone: The read ends 3 residues before the CDR3 terminus; that terminus is restored from the germline J gene. J is TRBJ2-1 and V is TRBV6-2 or TRBV6-3, with TRBD2 identical over 11 bases. Per the germline V gene, CDR1 is MNHEY and CDR2 is SVGEGT. The CDR3 is 14 residues long. Trimming removed 5 bases from V and 3 bases from J; junction bases left unmatched: 0. Partial CDR3 DNA: TGTGCCAGCAGTCTAGCGGGGGGCTACAATGAG. Translated: CASSLAGGYNE. The entire CDR3 is CASSLAGGYNEQFF.

Of note for this clone: With the read ending 3 residues before the CDR3 end, the germline J gene is used to fill in that end. The V gene is TRBV30, the J gene TRBJ1-5; D possibly corresponds to TRBD1 (5 bases). V was cut by 0 bases and J by 6 bases, with 15 bases left in between. This CDR3 is built from 15 residues. Germline V CDR1 and CDR2: GTSNPN, SVGIG (reference sequence). Incomplete CDR3 DNA: TGTGCCTGGAGTGTACGAGGGAATAGGGGTCAGCCC. It translates to CAWSVRGNRGQP. From start to end, the CDR3 is CAWSVRGNRGQPQHF.

As to this clone: The read finishes 3 residues shy of the CDR3 end, and the germline J gene is used to complete it. V and J are TRBV6-1 and TRBJ1-2, with D tentatively TRBD1 (6 bases). V dropped 2 bases and J dropped 6 bases, with 13 bases sitting between them. From germline, CDR1 is MNHNS and CDR2 SASEGT. The CDR3 length is 14 residues. CDR3 DNA, as far as it was read: TGTGCCAGCAGTGAAAGATTGGCAGGGGATGGC. It codes for CASSERLAGDG. The entire CDR3 protein is CASSERLAGDGYTF.

Regarding this clone: The CDR3 is cut off 3 residues early in the read; its end comes from the germline J gene. This chain links TRBV20-1 with TRBJ1-2, with D possibly TRBD1 on 5 matching bases. The CDR3 runs to 14 residues. Germline V CDR1 and CDR2: DFQATT, SNEGSKA (reference sequence). The ends were cut back, 2 bases at V and 4 bases at J, with 14 bases in the middle. The CDR3 bases that were read are TGCAGTGCTAGACCTAGGGGTAGACGCTATGGC. This codes for CSARPRGRRYG. The entire CDR3 protein is CSARPRGRRYGYTF.

As regards this clone: Coverage ceases 3 residues before the CDR3 finishes, and the germline J gene fills in the end. The chain recombines TRBV11-2 with TRBJ2-1, with a possible D match to TRBD2 (6 bases). Germline CDR1 reads SGHAT; CDR2 reads FQNNGV. The CDR3 spans 13 residues. Trimming stripped 4 bases from V and 7 bases from J, with 11 bases between. The CDR3 loop reads CASSWGSGNEQFF. The part of the CDR3 DNA that was read is TGTGCCAGCAGCTGGGGGAGCGGGAATGAG.

As concerns this clone: The CDR3 end lies 3 residues beyond the end of the read and is filled in from the germline J gene. The rearrangement links TRBV19 to TRBJ2-3; possible D gene TRBD1, 6 bases. The length of the CDR3 is 11 residues. From germline, CDR1 is LNHDA and CDR2 SQIVND (reference sequence). CDR3 loop: CASLYEGAQYF. CDR3 DNA, as far as it was read: TGTGCCAGCTTATACGAGGGGGCG.

On this clone: The read halts 3 residues ahead of the CDR3 end, with the missing end drawn from the germline J gene. The rearrangement joins TRBV20-1 to TRBJ1-1; D is perhaps TRBD1 (6 bases). CDR1 and CDR2 from the germline V gene are DFQATT and SNEGSKA (reference sequence). The CDR3 sequence is 13 residues long. V lost 6 bases to trimming and J lost 1 base, with 12 bases between them. The CDR3 sequence: CSAGRTANTEAFF. CDR3 bases read: TGCAGTGCCGGACGGACAGCGAACACTGAA.

In regard to this clone: The read ends 3 residues shy of where the CDR3 ends; the end is completed using the germline J gene. The chain joins TRBV6-1 to TRBJ1-4; D is ambiguous. The V gene lost 2 bases and the J gene lost 6 bases, with 4 bases spanning the gap. The CDR3 totals 12 residues. Germline V lookup: CDR1 MNHNS, CDR2 SASEGT. The sequenced part of the CDR3 DNA is TGTGCCAGCAGTGAACGTTATGAAAAA. This translates into CASSERYEK. The full CDR3 sequence reads CASSERYEKLFF.

A word on this clone: The CDR3 is cut off 3 residues early in the read; its end comes from the germline J gene. The V gene is TRBV7-6, the J gene TRBJ2-2; no clear D. CDR3 length: 12 residues. Deletions cut 3 bases from V and 4 bases from J, with 3 bases between. Looked up from germline, CDR1 is SGHVS and CDR2 is FNYEAQ. CDR3: CASSFGTGELFF. CDR3 bases read: TGTGCCAGCAGCTTCGGCACCGGGGAG.

With respect to this clone: With the read ending 3 residues before the CDR3 end, the germline J gene is used to fill in that end. The chain joins TRBV12-5 to TRBJ1-4; D is possibly TRBD1 (6 bases). The germline V gene encodes CDR1 LGHNT and CDR2 FRNRAP. CDR3 size: 19 residues. Trimming stripped 0 bases from V and 8 bases from J, with 25 bases between. Here the CDR3 reads CASGLVKGGLNGKWEKLFF. The CDR3 bases that were read are TGTGCTAGTGGTTTGGTAAAGGGGGGGTTGAACGGAAAATGGGAAAAA.

A remark on this clone: The read ends 3 residues shy of where the CDR3 ends; the end is completed using the germline J gene. This chain uses TRBV7-9 with TRBJ2-7; 8 nucleotides line up with TRBD1. V was pared by 6 bases and J by 4 bases, with 8 bases of the junction left unmatched. CDR1 SEHNR and CDR2 FQNEAQ come from the germline V gene (reference sequence). The CDR3 loop spans 14 amino acids. Partial CDR3 DNA: TGTGCCAGCAGTCTCTCAGGGGGCATTTACGAG. Encoded protein: CASSLSGGIYE. The entire CDR3 is CASSLSGGIYEQYF.

Worth noting for this clone: Coverage ceases 3 residues before the CDR3 finishes, and the germline J gene fills in the end. This chain uses TRBV7-7 with TRBJ2-1; TRBD2 might be the D (6 bases). There are 17 residues in the CDR3. V dropped 6 bases and J dropped 5 bases, with 23 bases sitting between them. Germline CDR1 is SSHAT and CDR2 is FNYEAQ (reference sequence). The CDR3 is CASSPLWASVGHNEQFF. CDR3 DNA (partial): TGTGCCAGCAGTCCCCTTTGGGCTAGCGTAGGGCACAATGAG.

Worth noting for this clone: With the read ending 3 residues before the CDR3 end, the germline J gene is used to fill in that end. V and J are TRBV7-8 and TRBJ2-2; D is possibly TRBD1 (6 bases). V gave up 5 bases and J gave up 4 bases, with 17 bases separating them. The length of the CDR3 is 16 residues. Per germline, CDR1 SGHVS and CDR2 FQNEAQ. CDR3 bases read: TGTGCCAGCAGCGTTAACACAGGGAAAACCACCGGGGAG. This translates into CASSVNTGKTTGE. The entire CDR3 protein reads CASSVNTGKTTGELFF.

Turning to this clone: The read ends 3 residues early relative to the CDR3; the germline J gene fills the gap. The V and J genes are TRBV5-6 and TRBJ1-1; 7 bases align to TRBD1. The CDR3 totals 11 residues. Germline V gene data show CDR1 as SGHDT and CDR2 as YYEEEE. CDR3 bases read: TGTGCCAGCAGCTTGAGGGGGCGA. Its translation is CASSLRGR. The entire CDR3 reads CASSLRGRAFF.

Of note for this clone: The CDR3 extends 3 residues past the end of the read, so its final part is completed from the germline J gene. The chain combines TRBV20-1 with TRBJ1-2; the D gene is possibly TRBD1 (5 bases). Germline V lookup: CDR1 DFQATT, CDR2 SNEGSKA (reference sequence). The CDR3 sequence is 13 residues long. Trimming shortened V by 5 bases and J by 5 bases, and 15 bases separated the two germline ends. The CDR3 bases that were read are TGCAGTGCTGAGGGGCAGGGTTCGTATGGC. Its translation is CSAEGQGSYG. The whole CDR3 protein reads CSAEGQGSYGYTF.

Comment on this clone: The CDR3 end falls 3 residues outside the read, so it is completed with the germline J gene. The chain combines TRBV11-2 with TRBJ2-3; 8 positions agree with TRBD2. The CDR3 is made up of 15 amino acids. V shed 5 bases and J 0 bases; nucleotides not matched to a gene: 4. Germline-derived CDR1 and CDR2 are SGHAT and FQNNGV. The chain's CDR3 is CASSPIAGSTDTQYF. The DNA read from the CDR3 is TGTGCCAGCAGCCCCATAGCGGGAAGCACAGATACG. The whole variable domain, filled in from reference TRBV11-2 and TRBJ2-3, reads EAGVAQSPRYKIIEKRQSVAFWCNPISGHATLYWYQQILGQGPKLLIQFQNNGVVDDSQLPKDRFSAERLKGVDSTLKIQPAKLEDSAVYLCASSPIAGSTDTQYFGPGTRLTVL.